This TCR beta chain was found in a study of control samples from healthy donors and cancer patients. Only in-frame clones appear in the TCRdb table, and some are missing; sequencing was by immunoSEQ multiplex PCR. The data show some 74,000 clones, with around 93% seen just once and under 3.5% held by the top ten. The clonotype originates from a woman younger than 45 in good health. The sample was blood.

The CDR3 sequence: CASSEPGQGATDTQYF. Here the CDR3 DNA reads TGTGCCAGCAGTGAGCCGGGACAGGGGGCCACAGATACGCAGTATTTT. This chain connects TRBV6-1 to TRBJ2-3; TRBD1 matches 12 bases. V lost 3 bases to trimming and J lost 2 bases; unmatched junction nucleotides: 3. The germline V gene has CDR1 MNHNS and CDR2 SASEGT. The CDR3 runs 16 residues.